The T cell receptor beta chain under discussion was sequenced for a study of T-cell memory formation after mild COVID-19. Whole-study context: Across donors, TCR clusters were largely donor specific. Overall study results and limits: In pre-infection memory, a portion of responding clones appeared, which suggested that cross-reactive memory joined.

TCRdb independently ran MiXCR on the 5' RACE reads; one entry per CDR3 protein. The sample lists approximately 290,000 distinct CDR3 sequences, approximately 16% occurring once. Trimming pared 0 bases from V and 6 bases from J, leaving 11 bases between. The CDR3 is made up of 15 amino acids. Germline V lookup: CDR1 SEHNR, CDR2 FQNEAQ (reference sequence). This clonotype has ten or more counts. Its specificity is not known. The clonotype was recovered from a man between 18 and 29 years old who had mild COVID-19 (a few samples of this study predate the infection). Cell type and time point are not known. The J gene is TRBJ1-4, the V gene TRBV7-9; D remains unclear. Material for sequencing was PBMCs or a T cell subset sorted from them (not recorded which). The CDR3 region is CASSLAIAGYEKLFF. For the CDR3, the DNA is TGTGCCAGCAGCTTAGCAATTGCAGGATATGAAAAACTGTTTTTT. The variable domain in full, completed from reference TRBV7-9 and TRBJ1-4, reads DTGVSQNPRHKITKRGQNVTFRCDPISEHNRLYWYRQTLGQGPEFLTYFQNEAQLEKSRLLSDRFSAERPKGSFSTLEIQRTEQGDSAMYLCASSLAIAGYEKLFFGSGTQLSVL.